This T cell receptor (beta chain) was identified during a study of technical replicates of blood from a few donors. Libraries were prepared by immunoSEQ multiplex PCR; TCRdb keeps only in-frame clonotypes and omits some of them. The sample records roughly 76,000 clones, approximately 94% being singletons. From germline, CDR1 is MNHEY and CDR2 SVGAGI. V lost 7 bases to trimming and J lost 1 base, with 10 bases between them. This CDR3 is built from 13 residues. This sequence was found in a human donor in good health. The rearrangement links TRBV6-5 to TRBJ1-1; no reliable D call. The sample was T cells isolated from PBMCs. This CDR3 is CASTLGGNTEAFF. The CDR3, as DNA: TGTGCCAGCACACTGGGAGGGAACACTGAAGCTTTCTTT.